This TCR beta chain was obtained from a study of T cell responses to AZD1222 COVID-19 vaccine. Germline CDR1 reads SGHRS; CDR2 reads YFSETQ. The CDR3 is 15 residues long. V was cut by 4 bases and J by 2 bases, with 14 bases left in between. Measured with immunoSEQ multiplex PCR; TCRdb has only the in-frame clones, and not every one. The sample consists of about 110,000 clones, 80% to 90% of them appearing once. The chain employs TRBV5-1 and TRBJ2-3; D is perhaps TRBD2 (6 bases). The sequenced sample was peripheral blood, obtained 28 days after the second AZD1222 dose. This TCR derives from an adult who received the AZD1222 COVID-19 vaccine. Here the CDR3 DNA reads TGCGCCAGCAGCGTAGCCGGGGACTCCACAGATACGCAGTATTTT. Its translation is CASSVAGDSTDTQYF.